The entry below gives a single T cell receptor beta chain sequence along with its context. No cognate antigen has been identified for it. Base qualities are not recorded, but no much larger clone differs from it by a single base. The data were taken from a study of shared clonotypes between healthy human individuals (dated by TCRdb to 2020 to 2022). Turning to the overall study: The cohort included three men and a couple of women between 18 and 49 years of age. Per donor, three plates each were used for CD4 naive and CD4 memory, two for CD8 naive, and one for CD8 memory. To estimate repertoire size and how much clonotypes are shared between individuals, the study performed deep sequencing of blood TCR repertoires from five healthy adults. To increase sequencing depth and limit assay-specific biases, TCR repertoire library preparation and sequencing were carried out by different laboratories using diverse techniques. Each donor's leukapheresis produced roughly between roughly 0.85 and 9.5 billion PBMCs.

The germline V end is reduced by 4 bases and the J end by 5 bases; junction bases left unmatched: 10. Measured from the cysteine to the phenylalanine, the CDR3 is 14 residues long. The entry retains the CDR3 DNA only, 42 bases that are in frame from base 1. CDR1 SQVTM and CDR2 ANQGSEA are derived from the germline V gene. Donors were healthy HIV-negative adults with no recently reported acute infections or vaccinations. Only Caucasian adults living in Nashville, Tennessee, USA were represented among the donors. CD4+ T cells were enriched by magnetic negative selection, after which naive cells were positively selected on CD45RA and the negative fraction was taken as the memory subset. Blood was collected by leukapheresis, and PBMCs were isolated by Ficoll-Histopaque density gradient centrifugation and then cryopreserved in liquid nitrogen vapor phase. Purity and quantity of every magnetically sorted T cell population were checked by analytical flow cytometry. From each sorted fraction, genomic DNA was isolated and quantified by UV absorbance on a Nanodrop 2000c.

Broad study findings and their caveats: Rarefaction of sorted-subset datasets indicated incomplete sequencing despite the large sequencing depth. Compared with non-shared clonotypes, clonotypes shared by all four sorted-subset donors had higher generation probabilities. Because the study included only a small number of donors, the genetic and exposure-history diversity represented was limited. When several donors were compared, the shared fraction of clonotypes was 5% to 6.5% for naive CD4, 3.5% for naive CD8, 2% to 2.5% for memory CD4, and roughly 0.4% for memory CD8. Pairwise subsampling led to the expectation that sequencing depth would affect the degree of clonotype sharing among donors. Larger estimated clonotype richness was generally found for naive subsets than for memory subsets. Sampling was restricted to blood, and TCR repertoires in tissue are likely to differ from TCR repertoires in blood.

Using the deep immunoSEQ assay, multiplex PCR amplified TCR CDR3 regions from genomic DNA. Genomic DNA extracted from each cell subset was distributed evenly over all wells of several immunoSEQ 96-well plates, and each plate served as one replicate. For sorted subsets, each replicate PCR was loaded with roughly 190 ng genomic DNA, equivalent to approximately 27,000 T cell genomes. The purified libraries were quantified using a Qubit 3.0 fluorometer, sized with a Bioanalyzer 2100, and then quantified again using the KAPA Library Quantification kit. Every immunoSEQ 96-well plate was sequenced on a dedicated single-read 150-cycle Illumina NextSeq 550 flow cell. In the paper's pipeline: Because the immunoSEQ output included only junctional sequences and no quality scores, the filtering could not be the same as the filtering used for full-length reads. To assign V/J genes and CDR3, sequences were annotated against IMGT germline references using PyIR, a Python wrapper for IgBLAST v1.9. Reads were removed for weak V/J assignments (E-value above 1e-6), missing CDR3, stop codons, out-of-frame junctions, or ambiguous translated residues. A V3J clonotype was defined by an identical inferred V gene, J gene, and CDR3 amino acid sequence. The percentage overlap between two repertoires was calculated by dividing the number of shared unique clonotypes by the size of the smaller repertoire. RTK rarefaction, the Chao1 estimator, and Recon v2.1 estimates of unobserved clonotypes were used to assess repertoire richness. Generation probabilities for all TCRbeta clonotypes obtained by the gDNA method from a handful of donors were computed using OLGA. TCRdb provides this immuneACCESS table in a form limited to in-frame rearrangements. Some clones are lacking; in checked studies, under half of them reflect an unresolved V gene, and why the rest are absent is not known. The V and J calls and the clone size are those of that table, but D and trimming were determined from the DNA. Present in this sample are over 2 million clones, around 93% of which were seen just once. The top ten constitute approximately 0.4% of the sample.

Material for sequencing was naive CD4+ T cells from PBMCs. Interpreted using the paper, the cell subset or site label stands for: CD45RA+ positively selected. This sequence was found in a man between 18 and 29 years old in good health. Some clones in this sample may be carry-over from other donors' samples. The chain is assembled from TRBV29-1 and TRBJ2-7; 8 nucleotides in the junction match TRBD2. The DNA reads TGCAGCGTTGCTCCTAGCGGGCCGGCCAACGAGCAGTACTTC. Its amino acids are CSVAPSGPANEQYF.